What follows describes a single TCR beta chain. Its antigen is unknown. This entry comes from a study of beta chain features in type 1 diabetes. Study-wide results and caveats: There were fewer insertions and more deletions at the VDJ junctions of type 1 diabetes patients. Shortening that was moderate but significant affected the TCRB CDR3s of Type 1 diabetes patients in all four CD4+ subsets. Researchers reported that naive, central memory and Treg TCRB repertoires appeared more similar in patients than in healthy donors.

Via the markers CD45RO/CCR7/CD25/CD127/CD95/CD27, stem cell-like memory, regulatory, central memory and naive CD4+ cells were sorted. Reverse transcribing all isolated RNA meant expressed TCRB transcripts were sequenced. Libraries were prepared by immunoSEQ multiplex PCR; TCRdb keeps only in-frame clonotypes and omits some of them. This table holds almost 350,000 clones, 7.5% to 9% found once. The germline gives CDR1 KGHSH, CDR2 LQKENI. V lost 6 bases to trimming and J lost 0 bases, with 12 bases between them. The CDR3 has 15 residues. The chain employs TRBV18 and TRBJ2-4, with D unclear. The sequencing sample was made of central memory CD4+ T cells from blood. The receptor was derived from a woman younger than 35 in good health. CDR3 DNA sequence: TGTGCCAGCTCTCCGGACGTAATAGCCAAAAACATTCAGTACTTC. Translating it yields CASSPDVIAKNIQYF.